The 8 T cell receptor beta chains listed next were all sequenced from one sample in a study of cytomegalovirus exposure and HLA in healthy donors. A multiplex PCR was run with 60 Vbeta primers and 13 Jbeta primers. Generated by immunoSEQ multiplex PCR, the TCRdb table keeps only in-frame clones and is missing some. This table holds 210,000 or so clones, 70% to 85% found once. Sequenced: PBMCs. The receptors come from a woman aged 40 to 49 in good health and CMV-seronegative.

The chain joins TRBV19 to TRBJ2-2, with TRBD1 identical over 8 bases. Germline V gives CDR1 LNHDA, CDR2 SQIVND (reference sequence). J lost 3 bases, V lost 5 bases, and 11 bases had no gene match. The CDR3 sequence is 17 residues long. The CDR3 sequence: CASSALGPGGYTGELFF. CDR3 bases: TGTGCCAGTAGTGCCCTAGGGCCAGGGGGCTACACCGGGGAGCTGTTTTTT.

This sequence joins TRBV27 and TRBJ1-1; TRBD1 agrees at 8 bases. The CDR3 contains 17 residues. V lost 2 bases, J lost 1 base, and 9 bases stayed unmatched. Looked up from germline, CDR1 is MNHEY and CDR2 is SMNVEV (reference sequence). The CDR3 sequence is CASSLAGRGRPNTEAFF. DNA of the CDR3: TGTGCCAGCAGTTTAGCGGGCAGGGGGCGACCGAACACTGAAGCTTTCTTT.

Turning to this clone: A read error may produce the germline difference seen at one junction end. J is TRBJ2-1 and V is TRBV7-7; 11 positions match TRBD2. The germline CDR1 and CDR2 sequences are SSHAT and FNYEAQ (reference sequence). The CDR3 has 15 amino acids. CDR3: CASSLIAGGRNEQFF. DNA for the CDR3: TGTGCTAGCAGCCTAATAGCGGGGGGGCGCAATGAGCAGTTCTTC.

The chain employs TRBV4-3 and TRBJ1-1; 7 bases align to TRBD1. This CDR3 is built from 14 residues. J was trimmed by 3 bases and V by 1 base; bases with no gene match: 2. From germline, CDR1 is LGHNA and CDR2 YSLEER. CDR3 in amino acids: CASSQVDRDTEAFF. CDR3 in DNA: TGCGCCAGCAGCCAAGTTGACAGGGACACTGAAGCTTTCTTT.

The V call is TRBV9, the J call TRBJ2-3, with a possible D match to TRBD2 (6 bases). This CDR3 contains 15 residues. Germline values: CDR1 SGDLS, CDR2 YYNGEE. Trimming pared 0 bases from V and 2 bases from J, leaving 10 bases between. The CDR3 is CASSVEWGDTDTQYF. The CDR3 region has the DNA TGTGCCAGCAGCGTAGAGTGGGGGGACACAGATACGCAGTATTTT.

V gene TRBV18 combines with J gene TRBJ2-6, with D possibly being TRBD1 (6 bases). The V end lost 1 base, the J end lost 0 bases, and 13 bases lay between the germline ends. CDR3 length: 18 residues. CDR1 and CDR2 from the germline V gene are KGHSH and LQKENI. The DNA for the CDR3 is TGTGCCAGCTCACCACGACAGGCCACCGCCTCTGGGGCCAACGTCCTGACTTTC. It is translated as CASSPRQATASGANVLTF.

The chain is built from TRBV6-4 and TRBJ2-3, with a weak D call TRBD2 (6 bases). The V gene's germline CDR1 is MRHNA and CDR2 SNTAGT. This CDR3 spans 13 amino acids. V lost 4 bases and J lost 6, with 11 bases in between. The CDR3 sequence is CASSAGVGDTQYF. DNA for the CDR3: TGTGCCAGCAGTGCGGGGGTGGGCGATACGCAGTATTTT.

The chain's CDR3 is CASSGGQPNEKLFF. DNA for the CDR3: TGTGCCAGCAGTGGGGGGCAGCCTAATGAAAAACTGTTTTTT. The genes are TRBV2 and TRBJ1-4; the D gene is possibly TRBD1 (6 bases). Per germline, CDR1 SNHLY and CDR2 FYNNEI. The CDR3 loop spans 14 amino acids. Trimming took off 4 bases at V and 3 bases at J, with 9 bases between the two ends.